This T cell receptor (beta chain) is from a study of T cell responses to AZD1222 COVID-19 vaccine. J lost 4 bases, V lost 5 bases, and 2 bases had no gene match. There are 13 residues in the CDR3. The V gene's germline CDR1 is SGHRS and CDR2 YFSETQ. The table lists this clone with a few counts. Its antigen is not known. General study findings and limits: Females made up more of the donors, who were largely white British, and clonal diversity may have come out too low.

The table came from immunoSEQ multiplex PCR; TCRdb's copy has only in-frame clones and leaves some out. The sample has about 190,000 clones, 85% to 90% seen once. The sequence came from an adult in good health. The J gene is TRBJ2-3, the V gene TRBV5-1; 9 nucleotides agree with TRBD1. The material was peripheral blood, obtained on day 0 of AZD1222 vaccination. This CDR3 is CASSWDRADTQYF. CDR3 DNA: TGCGCCAGCAGTTGGGACAGGGCAGATACGCAGTATTTT. Combining the CDR3 with reference TRBV5-1 and TRBJ2-3 gives the whole variable domain KAGVTQTPRYLIKTRGQQVTLSCSPISGHRSVSWYQQTPGQGLQFLFEYFSETQRNKGNFPGRFSGRQFSNSRSEMNVSTLELGDSALYLCASSWDRADTQYFGPGTRLTVL.